This passage covers 22 T cell receptor beta chains from one sample sequenced in a study of blood T cell repertoires in COVID-19. Data came from immunoSEQ multiplex PCR; TCRdb stores just in-frame clones and leaves some out. The sample consists of 100,000 or so clones, 65% to 85% of them appearing once. The specimen was peripheral blood. These receptors were taken from a man in his sixties or seventies with active or convalescent COVID-19.

The chain recombines TRBV5-1 with TRBJ1-2, with TRBD1 matching over 8 bases. Germline CDR1 reads SGHRS; CDR2 reads YFSETQ. Trimming removed 4 bases from V and 8 bases from J; junction bases left unmatched: 7. The CDR3 sequence is 13 residues long. The CDR3 here is CASSADRVRGYTF. CDR3 bases: TGCGCCAGCAGCGCGGACAGGGTACGAGGCTACACCTTC.

The V gene is TRBV18, the J gene TRBJ2-6; TRBD1 agrees at 7 bases. Germline V lookup: CDR1 KGHSH, CDR2 LQKENI. This CDR3 region has 16 residues. V shed 3 bases and J 2 bases; nucleotides not matched to a gene: 4. CDR3 sequence: CASSPQDRAGANVLTF. The DNA of the CDR3 is TGTGCCAGCTCACCCCAAGACAGGGCTGGGGCCAACGTCCTGACTTTC.

The chain recombines TRBV6-5 with TRBJ1-6; no definite D call. This CDR3 contains 12 residues. Germline V gene data show CDR1 as MNHEY and CDR2 as SVGAGI. Trimming removed 8 bases from V and 8 bases from J, with 10 bases in between. This chain's CDR3 is CASGWEDSPLHF. CDR3 nucleotides: TGTGCCAGCGGGTGGGAGGATTCACCCCTCCACTTT.

The CDR3 loop reads CASSLRGQMNTEAFF. CDR3 nucleotide sequence: TGTGCCAGCAGCTTACGTGGGCAGATGAACACTGAAGCTTTCTTT. V and J are TRBV7-9 and TRBJ1-1; D remains ambiguous. The V end was cut by 2 bases, the J end by 0 bases, with 10 bases between. Germline CDR1 SEHNR, CDR2 FQNEAQ (reference sequence). CDR3 size: 15 residues.

This chain joins TRBV5-1 and TRBJ2-5; 8 nucleotides line up with TRBD1. In germline, CDR1 is SGHRS, CDR2 YFSETQ. V shed 4 bases and J 2 bases; nucleotides not matched to a gene: 4. The CDR3 extends over 14 amino acids. As DNA, the CDR3 is TGCGCCAGCAGCCTGGGACAGGCTCAAGAGACCCAGTACTTC. Encoded protein: CASSLGQAQETQYF.

The rearrangement joins TRBV6-6 to TRBJ1-2; D remains ambiguous. This CDR3 region has 12 residues. The germline V gene has CDR1 MNHNY and CDR2 SVGAGI (reference sequence). V was pared by 4 bases and J by 4 bases, with 7 bases between. CDR3 in DNA: TGTGCCAGCAGTTCTCCGAGCTATGGCTACACCTTC. Encoded protein: CASSSPSYGYTF.

V usage is TRBV2 and J usage is TRBJ1-5, with 8 bases matching TRBD1. The CDR3 has 15 residues. Germline V gene lookup returns CDR1 SNHLY and CDR2 FYNNEI. V was pared by 4 bases and J by 4 bases, with 6 bases of the junction left unmatched. This CDR3 reads CASSGDRNVNQPQHF. The CDR3 DNA follows: TGTGCCAGCAGTGGGGACAGGAACGTGAATCAGCCCCAGCATTTT.

The gene calls are TRBV30 and TRBJ2-1; 16 bases are a match to TRBD2. This CDR3 spans 18 amino acids. CDR1 is GTSNPN, CDR2 SVGIG, per germline (reference sequence). V was clipped by 3 bases and J by 8 bases; unmatched bases: 13. This CDR3 is CAWSEGTSGGALVDEQFF. CDR3 bases: TGTGCCTGGAGCGAGGGGACTAGCGGGGGGGCCCTAGTTGATGAGCAGTTCTTC.

V usage is TRBV7-8 and J usage is TRBJ2-7; tentative D call: TRBD1 (7 bases). The CDR3 is 16 amino acids. CDR1 SGHVS and CDR2 FQNEAQ come from the germline V gene. Trimming cost V 4 bases and J 2 bases, with 18 bases left between them. In DNA form, the CDR3 reads TGTGCCAGCAGCTGGACTACAGGGGCCTATCCCTACGAGCAGTACTTC. This gives the protein CASSWTTGAYPYEQYF.

This chain uses TRBV21-1 with TRBJ1-2; the D call TRBD1 from the table was never checked on the DNA. TRBV21-1 is recorded as a pseudogene. CDR3 size: 13 residues. The CDR3: CASSTGTDYGYTF. The CDR3 bases are TGTGCCAGCAGCACCGGGACAGACTATGGCTACACCTTC.

This clone was seen a handful of times. The chain links TRBV24-1 to TRBJ1-5, with D possibly being TRBD1 (6 bases). The V gene's germline CDR1 is KGHDR and CDR2 SFDVKD. This CDR3 has 15 amino acids. V gave up 1 base and J gave up 7 bases, with 13 bases separating them. Here the CDR3 reads CATSDFEGVAQPQHF. The CDR3 nucleotides are TGTGCCACCAGTGATTTTGAGGGGGTCGCGCAGCCCCAGCATTTT.

The chain recombines TRBV3-1 (or the pseudogene TRBV3-2) with TRBJ2-7; D is possibly TRBD2 (5 bases). The CDR3 spans 12 residues. From germline, CDR1 is LGHDT and CDR2 YNNKEL (reference sequence). Trimming left V 1 base short and J 6 bases short, with 7 bases between. In nucleotides, the CDR3 is TGTGCCAGCAGCCAAGGTCGGGGCGAGCAGTACTTC. This gives the protein CASSQGRGEQYF.

V and J are TRBV7-3 and TRBJ1-4; D uncertain. The CDR3 length is 15 residues. The V end lost 5 bases, the J end lost 2 bases, and 12 bases lay between the germline ends. The germline gives CDR1 SGHTA, CDR2 FQGTGA. The CDR3 here is CASSPRAATNEKLFF. The CDR3 DNA is TGTGCCAGCAGCCCGCGGGCGGCCACTAATGAAAAACTGTTTTTT.

The chain couples TRBV10-3 to TRBJ2-7; D might be TRBD2 (6 bases). This CDR3 region has 15 residues. V was pared by 1 base and J by 0 bases, with 10 bases between. The germline gives CDR1 ENHRY, CDR2 SYGVKD. The CDR3 loop is CAISELAGSSYEQYF. The CDR3 DNA sequence: TGTGCCATCAGTGAGTTGGCGGGAAGCTCCTACGAGCAGTACTTC.

The chain carries TRBV15 and TRBJ2-3; 10 bases align to TRBD1. CDR3 length: 15 residues. CDR1 LNHNV and CDR2 YYDKDF come from the germline V gene (reference sequence). The trim removed 5 bases at V and 4 bases at J, leaving 6 bases unmatched. CDR3 nucleotide sequence: TGTGCCACCAGCGACCGGGACAGGGGCGCAGATACGCAGTATTTT. Protein product: CATSDRDRGADTQYF.

The V gene is TRBV2, the J gene TRBJ1-1; possible D gene TRBD1, 6 bases. V was trimmed by 7 bases and J by 0 bases, leaving 15 bases between them. The CDR3 runs to 15 residues. Germline loops: CDR1 SNHLY, CDR2 FYNNEI. DNA of the CDR3: TGTGCCAGCAACAACGGGAGGGGGATGAACACTGAAGCTTTCTTT. Amino acids: CASNNGRGMNTEAFF.

The chain employs TRBV5-4 and TRBJ2-1; 8 bases are a match to TRBD2. The germline V gene has CDR1 SGHNT and CDR2 YYREEE (reference sequence). The CDR3 runs to 15 residues. V dropped 0 bases and J dropped 7; count of bases not matched to a gene: 6. CDR3 sequence: CASSLGSGGLNEQFF. Here the CDR3 DNA reads TGTGCCAGCAGCTTGGGAAGCGGGGGTTTAAATGAGCAGTTCTTC.

The DNA of the CDR3 is TGTGCCAGCAGTCCCCTCCCCGATGGCTACACCTTC. Protein sequence: CASSPLPDGYTF. V and J are TRBV28 and TRBJ1-2; D is unclear. Trimming removed 5 bases at V and 6 bases at J, with 10 bases between. The germline V gene encodes CDR1 MDHEN and CDR2 SYDVKM. This CDR3 spans 12 amino acids.

A single count supports this clone. This sequence joins TRBV27 and TRBJ2-4; 12 nucleotides line up with TRBD2. The CDR3 has 14 amino acids. The trim removed 6 bases at V and 9 bases at J, leaving 6 bases unmatched. Germline V gives CDR1 MNHEY, CDR2 SMNVEV (reference sequence). The CDR3 sequence is CASSPGLAGRIQYF. In nucleotides, the CDR3 is TGTGCCAGCAGCCCAGGACTAGCGGGGCGCATTCAGTACTTC.

This clone showed up just once. The gene calls are TRBV7-2 and TRBJ1-4, with 11 positions matching TRBD1. Per the germline V gene, CDR1 is SGHTA and CDR2 is FQGNSA. V lost 8 bases, J lost 8 bases, and 4 bases stayed unmatched. This CDR3 contains 13 residues. The CDR3, as DNA: TGTGCCAGCGCCCGGGACAGGGGGGAAAAACTGTTTTTT. Its translation: CASARDRGEKLFF.

This chain connects TRBV2 to TRBJ2-1; D is possibly TRBD2 (5 bases). There are 16 residues in the CDR3. CDR1 is SNHLY and CDR2 is FYNNEI in the germline V gene. Trimming pared 0 bases from V and 1 base from J, leaving 10 bases between. The CDR3 loop is CASSEAERASYNEQFF. Here the CDR3 DNA reads TGTGCCAGCAGTGAAGCGGAGAGGGCTTCCTACAATGAGCAGTTCTTC.

The chain is built from TRBV5-4 and TRBJ1-2, with TRBD1 matching 9 bases. CDR1 is SGHNT, CDR2 YYREEE, per germline (reference sequence). The CDR3 covers 15 residues. J lost 4 bases, V lost 2 bases, and 6 bases had no gene match. The CDR3 loop reads CASSLPGQGVYGYTF. The CDR3 DNA follows: TGTGCCAGCAGCTTACCGGGACAGGGTGTCTATGGCTACACCTTC.